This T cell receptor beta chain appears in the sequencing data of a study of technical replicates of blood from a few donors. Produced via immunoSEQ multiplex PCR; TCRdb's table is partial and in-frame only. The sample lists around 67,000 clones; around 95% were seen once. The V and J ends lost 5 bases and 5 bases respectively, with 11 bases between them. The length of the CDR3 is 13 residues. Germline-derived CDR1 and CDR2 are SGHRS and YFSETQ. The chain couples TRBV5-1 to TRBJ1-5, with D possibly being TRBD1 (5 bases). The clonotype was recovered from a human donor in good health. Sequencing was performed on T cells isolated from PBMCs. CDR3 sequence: CASRSGVDQPQHF. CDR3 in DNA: TGCGCCAGCAGGTCGGGGGTTGATCAGCCCCAGCATTTT.